Listed below are T cell receptor beta chains from one sample, sequenced in a study of blood T cell repertoires in COVID-19. Repertoires were generated with immunoSEQ multiplex PCR, while TCRdb's copy carries only in-frame clones and drops some. This table has more than 200,000 clones, roughly 80% appearing once. The sequenced sample consisted of peripheral blood. The origin of the receptors is an elderly woman with acute or convalescent COVID-19. Each CDR3 is given with its conserved first and last residue. The D gene is left open where the match is weak. Only some rows state a clone size, as once, few, many or a class for expanded clones.

.,once,TRBJ2-5,TRBV9,TGTGCCAGCAGCGTAGCTGGCTGGCAGGAGACCCAGTACTTC,CASSVAGWQETQYF
.,.,TRBJ2-5,TRBV5-1,TGCGCCAGCAGCTTAGGGGGGGCGCGGGTTTCAGAGACCCAGTACTTC,CASSLGGARVSETQYF
.,.,TRBJ1-5,TRBV5-1,TGCGCCAGCAGCTTTGTAGGCAGCCCGGGTCAGCCCCAGCATTTT,CASSFVGSPGQPQHF
TRBD2,.,TRBJ2-5,TRBV3-1/TRBV3-2,TGTGCCAGCAGCCCGCGGACTAGCGAGGGGACCCAGTACTTC,CASSPRTSEGTQYF
.,.,TRBJ2-3,TRBV5-5,TGTGCCAGCAGCTGGGGGACTGCCCCCACAAGTAGCACAGATACGCAGTATTTT,CASSWGTAPTSSTDTQYF
TRBD2,.,TRBJ2-6,TRBV5-1,TGCGCCAGCAGCTTGGTCGCGGGGGCTGGGGCCAACGTCCTGACTTTC,CASSLVAGAGANVLTF
TRBD2,.,TRBJ2-5,TRBV29-1,TGCAGCGTCTCAGCGGGAGGGGCAGAGACCCAGTACTTC,CSVSAGGAETQYF
.,once,TRBJ1-4,TRBV5-6,TGTGCCAGCAGCTTGCGGAGGTATGAAAAACTGTTTTTT,CASSLRRYEKLFF
TRBD1,.,TRBJ2-5,TRBV27,TGTGCCAGCAGTCGACAGGGCCCCACCGGGGAGACCCAGTACTTC,CASSRQGPTGETQYF
TRBD1,.,TRBJ2-7,TRBV29-1,TGCAGCGTCGGACAGGGGGCGGACGAGCAGTACTTC,CSVGQGADEQYF
TRBD1,.,TRBJ1-4,TRBV6-5,TGTGCCAGCAAAGCACAGGGGAATGCTAATGAAAAACTGTTTTTT,CASKAQGNANEKLFF
TRBD2,.,TRBJ2-5,TRBV9,TGTGCCAGCAGCGTAAGCCGAGGACTAGTCCAAGAGACCCAGTACTTC,CASSVSRGLVQETQYF
TRBD1,.,TRBJ2-1,TRBV4-3,TGCGCCAGCAGCCAATCACAGGGGATTTACAATGAGCAGTTCTTC,CASSQSQGIYNEQFF
.,.,TRBJ2-1,TRBV2,TGTGCCAGAGAGCAGGGATTCAATGAGCAGTTCTTC,CAREQGFNEQFF
.,.,TRBJ1-2,TRBV19,TGTGCCAGTAGTATACAGGGTCCTATCTATGGCTACACCTTC,CASSIQGPIYGYTF
TRBD1,.,TRBJ2-7,TRBV10-1,TGCGCCAGCAGTGCTCCTCCCCGGGACAGGTCCTACGAGCAGTACTTC,CASSAPPRDRSYEQYF
.,.,TRBJ2-1,TRBV3-1/TRBV3-2,TGTGCCAGCAGCCAAGACCGGGGGGCCACCTACAATGAGCAGTTCTTC,CASSQDRGATYNEQFF
TRBD1,.,TRBJ1-2,TRBV30,TGTGCCTGGAGTCCGGACAGGGGCGGAGGCTACACCTTC,CAWSPDRGGGYTF
TRBD1,.,TRBJ2-7,TRBV11-3,TGTGCCAGCAGCTTAGATTGGGACAGATACTCCTACGAGCAGTACTTC,CASSLDWDRYSYEQYF
.,.,TRBJ2-7,TRBV7-7,TGTGCTAGCAGCCGGGACAACTCCTACGAGCAGTACTTC,CASSRDNSYEQYF
.,.,TRBJ2-3,TRBV5-8,TGTGCCAGCAGCTTGGACCGTATCGGGGGTGCTAGCACAGATACGCAGTATTTT,CASSLDRIGGASTDTQYF
.,.,TRBJ1-1,TRBV6-5,TGTGCCAGCAGTTACATGGGGAGGGACACTGAAGCTTTCTTT,CASSYMGRDTEAFF
.,.,TRBJ1-1,TRBV20-1,TGCAGTCTGCAGTATGACACTGAAGCTTTCTTT,CSLQYDTEAFF
TRBD1,.,TRBJ1-6,TRBV19,TGTGCCAGTAGTGTCGGGACAGGGGGAACACCCCTCCACTTT,CASSVGTGGTPLHF
TRBD1,.,TRBJ2-5,TRBV27,TGTGCCAGCAGTGGGGGACAGGGGTTCCAAGAGACCCAGTACTTC,CASSGGQGFQETQYF
.,.,TRBJ1-6,TRBV11-2,TGTGCCAGCAGCTTCACAGGTAGCTCCTATAATTCACCCCTCCACTTT,CASSFTGSSYNSPLHF
TRBD2,.,TRBJ2-3,TRBV7-9,TGTGCCAGCAGCTTGACTAGCGGTACGGGAGATACGCAGTATTTT,CASSLTSGTGDTQYF
.,.,TRBJ1-6,TRBV9,TGTGCCAGCAGCGCCCGGGGTGGGAGAGACCCACATTCACCCCTCCACTTT,CASSARGGRDPHSPLHF
.,.,TRBJ2-3,TRBV24-1,TGTGCCACCAGTGAGGGAGTCGGGACAGATACGCAGTATTTT,CATSEGVGTDTQYF
.,few,TRBJ1-2,TRBV7-2,TGTGCCAGCAGGTCCTCAGGCCTCTATGGCTACACCTTC,CASRSSGLYGYTF
TRBD1,.,TRBJ2-2,TRBV6-5,TGTGCCAGCTGCCGACAGGGGCAATACGGGGAGCTGTTTTTT,CASCRQGQYGELFF
TRBD2,.,TRBJ2-2,TRBV9,TGTGCCAGCAGCGTAGCTACGGGGGGGGGCACAGGGGAGCTGTTTTTT,CASSVATGGGTGELFF
.,once,TRBJ2-3,TRBV7-9,TGTGCCAGCAGCGCGATACTAGGGAGCACAGATACGCAGTATTTT,CASSAILGSTDTQYF
.,.,TRBJ1-4,TRBV29-1,TGCAGCGTTGGGGGCGGGGGCTCAACTAATGAAAAACTGTTTTTT,CSVGGGGSTNEKLFF
.,once,TRBJ1-4,TRBV19,TGTGCCAGTAGCCGAGACAGACGGGAAAAACTGTTTTTT,CASSRDRREKLFF
TRBD1,.,TRBJ1-2,TRBV10-3,TGTGCCATCAGGGGAGGGACCGGGACAGGGGACTATGGCTACACCTTC,CAIRGGTGTGDYGYTF
.,.,TRBJ2-1,TRBV27,TGTGCCAGCAGTTTATTTGGCGGGACCAATGAGCAGTTCTTC,CASSLFGGTNEQFF
TRBD1,.,TRBJ2-2,TRBV4-2,TGTGCCAGCAGCCAATTCTTCAGGGGGACCGGGGAGCTGTTTTTT,CASSQFFRGTGELFF
.,.,TRBJ2-3,TRBV19,TGTGCCAGTAGTATGCAGAACCCGCCGGGGGCAGATACGCAGTATTTT,CASSMQNPPGADTQYF
.,.,TRBJ1-1,TRBV30,TGTGCCTGGACCAGGGATGTGACTGAAGCTTTCTTT,CAWTRDVTEAFF
.,.,TRBJ1-1,TRBV30,TGTGCCTGGAGTGTCAGGTGGAACACTGAAGCTTTCTTT,CAWSVRWNTEAFF
.,.,TRBJ2-1,TRBV9,TGTGCCAGCAGCCCCCGACTAGTCGACAATGAGCAGTTCTTC,CASSPRLVDNEQFF